This is a list of T cell receptor beta chains from one sample in a study of blood T cells in healthy people across ages. TCRdb called the 5' RACE reads again in MiXCR, with one record for every CDR3 protein. The repertoire consists of about 1,500,000 distinct CDR3 sequences, with over 25% occurring once and the leading ten covering roughly 8.2%. Sequenced input: blood. The receptors were gathered from a woman aged 30 to 39 in good health. The CDR3 runs from the conserved cysteine through the conserved F or W. A D gene is named only where the DNA matches it firmly. Clone size is given for some rows only: seen once, a few or many times, or a class if the clone is expanded.

>TRBV4-1|TRBD2|many|TRBJ2-5
TGCGCCAGCAGCCAAGAGAGAACCGGGAGGGTCCAAGAGACCCAGTACTTC
CASSQERTGRVQETQYF
>TRBV24-1|-|few|TRBJ2-7
TGTTCCACCACCAACCAAGGATCGTCCTACGAGCAGTACTTC
CSTTNQGSSYEQYF
>TRBV13|-|-|TRBJ2-7
TGTGCCAGCAGCAATCTCAGCGGACGCTGGTACGAGCAGTACTTC
CASSNLSGRWYEQYF
>TRBV2|-|many|TRBJ2-7
TGTGCCAGCAGTAAGGGTGTAGCCTACGAGCAGTACTTC
CASSKGVAYEQYF
>TRBV7-9|TRBD2|many|TRBJ2-7
TGTGCCAGCAGCCCAGGACTAGCGACTTACGAGCAGTACTTC
CASSPGLATYEQYF
>TRBV14|-|many|TRBJ2-5
TGTGCCAGCAGCCAAGGCGCAGGGGCGGAGACCCAGTACTTC
CASSQGAGAETQYF
>TRBV14|-|-|TRBJ2-3
TGTGCCAGCAGCCAAGTTAGCCAGTTCACAGATACGCAGTATTTT
CASSQVSQFTDTQYF
>TRBV7-2|-|many|TRBJ2-7
TGTGCCAGCAGCTCCCAGGGGTATTCTTCCTACGAGCAGTACTTC
CASSSQGYSSYEQYF
>TRBV7-3|-|-|TRBJ2-6
TGTGCCAGCAGCTCAATGGGGCACTTCTCTGGGGCCAACGTCCTGACTTTC
CASSSMGHFSGANVLTF
>TRBV5-1|-|many|TRBJ2-7
TGCGCCAGCAGCTTGGCCGTCGGTAGCGGATACTCCTACGAGCAGTACTTC
CASSLAVGSGYSYEQYF
>TRBV9|TRBD2|-|TRBJ2-3
TGTGCCAGCAGCGTTCTCGGGACTACCCCAGATACGCAGTATTTT
CASSVLGTTPDTQYF
>TRBV20-1|-|once|TRBJ2-3
TGCAGTGCCAGATCAATCTTACGCACAGATACGCAGTATTTT
CSARSILRTDTQYF
>TRBV19|TRBD2|-|TRBJ2-3
TGTGCCAGTAGTATAGACATAGCGGGTACTAGCACAGATACGCAGTATTTT
CASSIDIAGTSTDTQYF
>TRBV5-4|TRBD1|-|TRBJ2-7
TGTGCCACCCAAAGAGGGGGCAGGCCCTACGAGCAGTACTTC
CATQRGGRPYEQYF
>TRBV3-1|-|-|TRBJ2-5
TGTGCCAGCAGCCGACAACAGGGAGGAAAGGAGACCCAGTACTTC
CASSRQQGGKETQYF
>TRBV7-3|-|-|TRBJ1-5
TGTGCCAGCAGCTACCTTACGTGGGACGGTAGCAATCAGCCCCAGCATTTT
CASSYLTWDGSNQPQHF
>TRBV5-1|-|few|TRBJ2-1
TGCGCCAGCAGCTTGGCCGTAGGGGCGAGGGAGCAGTTCTTC
CASSLAVGAREQFF
>TRBV6-1|-|-|TRBJ2-1
TGTGCCAGCAAGCAGGGCTCCTACAATGAGCAGTTCTTC
CASKQGSYNEQFF
>TRBV5-4|-|few|TRBJ1-2
TGTGCCAGCAGCTTGGCCGGACCTGCGGATGGCTACACCTTC
CASSLAGPADGYTF
>TRBV18|TRBD1|-|TRBJ1-1
TGTGCCAGCTCACCACTTAATGGACAGGCGAACACTGAAGCTTTCTTT
CASSPLNGQANTEAFF
>TRBV7-9|TRBD1|-|TRBJ2-5
TGTGCCAGCAGGAAATCCAGGGGGCTAGATGGGACCCAGTACTTC
CASRKSRGLDGTQYF
>TRBV6-5|-|few|TRBJ1-2
TGTGCCAGCACCAAGGGGGGGGTCTATGGCTACACCTTC
CASTKGGVYGYTF
>TRBV11-2|-|-|TRBJ2-5
TGTGCCAGCAGCTTGGCGGGCGAACCTCAAGAGACCCAGTACTTC
CASSLAGEPQETQYF